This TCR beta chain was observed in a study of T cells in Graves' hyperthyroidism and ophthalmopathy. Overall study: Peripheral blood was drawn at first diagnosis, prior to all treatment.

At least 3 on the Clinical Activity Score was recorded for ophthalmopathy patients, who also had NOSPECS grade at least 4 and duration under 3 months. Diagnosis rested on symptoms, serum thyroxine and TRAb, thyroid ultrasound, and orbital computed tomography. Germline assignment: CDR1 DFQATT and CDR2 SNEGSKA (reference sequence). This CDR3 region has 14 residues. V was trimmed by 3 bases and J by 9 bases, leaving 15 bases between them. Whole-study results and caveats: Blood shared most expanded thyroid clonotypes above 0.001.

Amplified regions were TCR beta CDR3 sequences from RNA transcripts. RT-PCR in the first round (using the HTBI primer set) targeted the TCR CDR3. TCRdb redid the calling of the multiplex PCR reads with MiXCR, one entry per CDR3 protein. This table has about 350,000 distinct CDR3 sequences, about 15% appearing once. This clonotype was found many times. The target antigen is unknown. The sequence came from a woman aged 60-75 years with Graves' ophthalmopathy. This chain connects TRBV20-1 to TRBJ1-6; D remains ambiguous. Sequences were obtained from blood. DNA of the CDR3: TGCAGTGCTAGCAGTCTGTCCGGTGGTTCACCCCTCCACTTT. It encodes CSASSLSGGSPLHF.